These T cell receptor beta chains were read from a single sample in a study of a mutant IDH1 vaccine in newly diagnosed glioma. Profiled with immunoSEQ multiplex PCR; TCRdb holds only in-frame clones, not every one. This sample has tens of thousands of clones; roughly 70% occur once, and the top ten carry roughly 9.8%. The antigens of these receptors remain unknown. The source material was PBMCs, sampled from a glioma patient whose treatment included an IDH1 peptide vaccine. These receptors originate from a man aged 35-49 years with glioma. CDR3s include the opening cysteine and the closing phenylalanine or tryptophan. The order of the fields is D gene, V gene, clone size, J gene, CDR3 protein, CDR3 DNA. D genes are given only for firm matches. Clone size appears in some rows only: once, few, many, or a class for an expanded clone.

d_call: TRBD2
v_call: TRBV5-1
clone_size: once
j_call: TRBJ2-3
cdr3_aa: CATCREGDCTDTQYF
cdr3_nt: TGCGCCACCTGTCGGGAGGGGGATTGTACAGATACGCAGTATTTT

d_call: .
v_call: TRBV18
clone_size: few
j_call: TRBJ1-1
cdr3_aa: CASSPSNTEAFF
cdr3_nt: TGTGCCAGCTCACCCTCGAACACTGAAGCTTTCTTT

d_call: .
v_call: TRBV7-9
clone_size: .
j_call: TRBJ1-1
cdr3_aa: CASSPWGSEAFF
cdr3_nt: TGTGCCAGCAGCCCCTGGGGCAGCGAAGCTTTCTTT

d_call: .
v_call: TRBV6-1
clone_size: .
j_call: TRBJ1-2
cdr3_aa: CASSEAGQGEAYGYTF
cdr3_nt: TGTGCCAGCAGTGAAGCGGGGCAAGGGGAAGCCTATGGCTACACCTTC

d_call: TRBD1
v_call: TRBV5-4
clone_size: .
j_call: TRBJ2-4
cdr3_aa: CASSLHLTGARDIQYF
cdr3_nt: TGTGCCAGCAGCCTCCACCTGACAGGGGCGCGTGACATTCAGTACTTC

d_call: TRBD2
v_call: TRBV7-7
clone_size: .
j_call: TRBJ2-3
cdr3_aa: CASSPAGGSTDTQYF
cdr3_nt: TGTGCCAGCAGCCCCGCGGGGGGGAGCACAGATACGCAGTATTTT

d_call: TRBD1
v_call: TRBV28
clone_size: .
j_call: TRBJ2-7
cdr3_aa: CAISVRQGIYEQYF
cdr3_nt: TGTGCCATCTCCGTGAGACAGGGGATTTACGAGCAGTACTTC

d_call: .
v_call: TRBV7-6
clone_size: .
j_call: TRBJ2-2
cdr3_aa: CASSPDTGELFF
cdr3_nt: TGTGCCAGCAGCCCTGACACCGGGGAGCTGTTTTTT

d_call: TRBD1
v_call: TRBV6-4
clone_size: .
j_call: TRBJ1-2
cdr3_aa: CANPHPISGGGNGYTF
cdr3_nt: TGTGCCAACCCACACCCGATCTCAGGGGGCGGGAATGGCTACACCTTC

d_call: .
v_call: TRBV5-1
clone_size: once
j_call: TRBJ2-5
cdr3_aa: CASSLASGVEETQYF
cdr3_nt: TGCGCCAGCAGCTTGGCCTCGGGAGTAGAAGAGACCCAGTACTTC

d_call: TRBD2
v_call: TRBV7-2
clone_size: .
j_call: TRBJ2-5
cdr3_aa: CASSLVPAGGLETQYF
cdr3_nt: TGTGCCAGCAGCTTAGTTCCGGCGGGAGGGCTAGAGACCCAGTACTTC

d_call: TRBD2
v_call: TRBV5-1
clone_size: .
j_call: TRBJ2-3
cdr3_aa: CASSLSGRADTQYF
cdr3_nt: TGCGCCAGCAGCTTAAGCGGGAGGGCAGATACGCAGTATTTT

d_call: .
v_call: TRBV5-5
clone_size: .
j_call: TRBJ1-3
cdr3_aa: CASSLGPSDTIYF
cdr3_nt: TGTGCCAGCAGCTTGGGGCCCTCCGACACCATATATTTT

d_call: .
v_call: TRBV10-2
clone_size: .
j_call: TRBJ1-1
cdr3_aa: CASSESISTATRTEAFF
cdr3_nt: TGCGCCAGCAGTGAGTCGATTTCGACAGCAACTAGGACTGAAGCTTTCTTT

d_call: .
v_call: TRBV30
clone_size: .
j_call: TRBJ1-2
cdr3_aa: CAWSAQYGYTF
cdr3_nt: TGTGCCTGGAGCGCTCAATATGGCTACACCTTC

d_call: TRBD1
v_call: TRBV2
clone_size: few
j_call: TRBJ1-5
cdr3_aa: CASTLRGQDQPQHF
cdr3_nt: TGTGCCAGCACCCTCCGGGGACAGGATCAGCCCCAGCATTTT

d_call: .
v_call: TRBV27
clone_size: medium-sized
j_call: TRBJ1-1
cdr3_aa: CASSLSWSNTEAFF
cdr3_nt: TGTGCCAGCAGTTTATCGTGGAGTAACACTGAAGCTTTCTTT

d_call: .
v_call: TRBV5-4
clone_size: few
j_call: TRBJ2-5
cdr3_aa: CASSRDHQETQYF
cdr3_nt: TGTGCCAGCAGCAGGGACCACCAAGAGACCCAGTACTTC

d_call: TRBD1
v_call: TRBV7-6
clone_size: .
j_call: TRBJ2-3
cdr3_aa: CASSYQGALDTQYF
cdr3_nt: TGTGCCAGCAGTTATCAGGGGGCGTTAGATACGCAGTATTTT

d_call: TRBD2
v_call: TRBV7-2
clone_size: .
j_call: TRBJ2-1
cdr3_aa: CASSLGQGGTNEQFF
cdr3_nt: TGTGCCAGCAGCTTAGGGCAGGGAGGGACGAATGAGCAGTTCTTC

d_call: TRBD1
v_call: TRBV4-1
clone_size: .
j_call: TRBJ1-1
cdr3_aa: CASSQGTGDFGAFF
cdr3_nt: TGCGCCAGCAGCCAAGGGACAGGGGATTTCGGAGCTTTCTTT

d_call: TRBD1
v_call: TRBV5-4
clone_size: .
j_call: TRBJ1-1
cdr3_aa: CASSPDRGTFAEAFF
cdr3_nt: TGTGCCAGCAGCCCAGACAGGGGGACCTTCGCTGAAGCTTTCTTT

d_call: TRBD1
v_call: TRBV7-2
clone_size: few
j_call: TRBJ1-1
cdr3_aa: CASSGQGPGTEAFF
cdr3_nt: TGTGCCAGCAGCGGACAGGGGCCCGGCACTGAAGCTTTCTTT

d_call: .
v_call: TRBV6-1
clone_size: .
j_call: TRBJ1-5
cdr3_aa: CASGLREIGQPQHF
cdr3_nt: TGTGCCAGCGGACTCAGGGAGATCGGTCAGCCCCAGCATTTT

d_call: .
v_call: TRBV7-7
clone_size: .
j_call: TRBJ2-1
cdr3_aa: CASSLQSSPFHEQFF
cdr3_nt: TGTGCCAGCAGCTTACAGTCGTCCCCCTTCCATGAGCAGTTCTTC

d_call: TRBD1
v_call: TRBV6-4
clone_size: .
j_call: TRBJ2-3
cdr3_aa: CASSDSGQGADTQYF
cdr3_nt: TGCGCCAGCAGTGACTCCGGACAGGGGGCAGATACGCAGTATTTT

d_call: .
v_call: TRBV19
clone_size: few
j_call: TRBJ1-1
cdr3_aa: CASLLTGTGTEAFF
cdr3_nt: TGTGCCAGTCTACTTACAGGAACTGGCACTGAAGCTTTCTTT

d_call: .
v_call: TRBV19
clone_size: .
j_call: TRBJ1-2
cdr3_aa: CASSIGGSRNYGYTF
cdr3_nt: TGTGCCAGTAGTATAGGAGGGAGCAGAAACTATGGCTACACCTTC

d_call: TRBD2
v_call: TRBV25-1
clone_size: .
j_call: TRBJ2-4
cdr3_aa: CASSTGGSKNIQYF
cdr3_nt: TGTGCCAGCAGTACGGGGGGGTCCAAAAACATTCAGTACTTC

d_call: TRBD2
v_call: TRBV27
clone_size: .
j_call: TRBJ2-7
cdr3_aa: CASRGIFWREGSGYTYEQYF
cdr3_nt: TGTGCCAGCAGAGGTATTTTTTGGCGGGAGGGATCTGGGTACACCTACGAGCAGTACTTC

d_call: .
v_call: TRBV28
clone_size: .
j_call: TRBJ2-7
cdr3_aa: CASSLGQEAKQYF
cdr3_nt: TGTGCCAGCAGTTTAGGGCAGGAGGCGAAGCAGTACTTC

d_call: .
v_call: TRBV6-5
clone_size: .
j_call: TRBJ2-3
cdr3_aa: CASSQGDTQYF
cdr3_nt: TGTGCCAGCAGCCAGGGGGATACGCAGTATTTT

d_call: TRBD1
v_call: TRBV10-2
clone_size: .
j_call: TRBJ2-7
cdr3_aa: CASSVSGTGNEQYF
cdr3_nt: TGCGCCAGCAGTGTTTCCGGGACAGGGAACGAGCAGTACTTC

d_call: .
v_call: TRBV19
clone_size: .
j_call: TRBJ2-5
cdr3_aa: CASSTAFQETQYF
cdr3_nt: TGTGCCAGTAGTACAGCTTTCCAAGAGACCCAGTACTTC

d_call: .
v_call: TRBV10-3
clone_size: .
j_call: TRBJ2-3
cdr3_aa: CASTGRDTQYF
cdr3_nt: TGTGCCAGCACCGGTAGAGATACGCAGTATTTT

d_call: TRBD1
v_call: TRBV6-6
clone_size: once
j_call: TRBJ2-3
cdr3_aa: CASNDYLRGSDTQYF
cdr3_nt: TGTGCCAGCAACGACTATCTCAGGGGGTCTGATACGCAGTATTTT

d_call: .
v_call: TRBV7-6
clone_size: .
j_call: TRBJ2-1
cdr3_aa: CASSLAGVLHEQFF
cdr3_nt: TGTGCCAGCAGCTTAGCGGGAGTATTACACGAGCAGTTCTTC

d_call: .
v_call: TRBV10-2
clone_size: .
j_call: TRBJ2-5
cdr3_aa: CASSESRVPGTQYF
cdr3_nt: TGCGCCAGCAGTGAGTCCAGGGTCCCGGGGACCCAGTACTTC

d_call: .
v_call: TRBV19
clone_size: .
j_call: TRBJ2-1
cdr3_aa: CASTLGGNEQFF
cdr3_nt: TGTGCCAGTACCCTGGGGGGAAATGAGCAGTTCTTC

d_call: .
v_call: TRBV20-1
clone_size: .
j_call: TRBJ2-1
cdr3_aa: CSAREGREQFF
cdr3_nt: TGCAGTGCTAGAGAAGGACGTGAGCAGTTCTTC

d_call: .
v_call: TRBV2
clone_size: .
j_call: TRBJ1-2
cdr3_aa: CASSEARVGVGYTF
cdr3_nt: TGTGCCAGCAGTGAAGCGCGGGTAGGGGTGGGCTACACCTTC

d_call: .
v_call: TRBV6-1
clone_size: .
j_call: TRBJ1-5
cdr3_aa: CASSERRGKADQPQHF
cdr3_nt: TGTGCCAGCAGCGAACGGAGGGGCAAGGCGGATCAGCCCCAGCATTTT

d_call: .
v_call: TRBV11-2
clone_size: .
j_call: TRBJ2-1
cdr3_aa: CASSPRGRLYNEQFF
cdr3_nt: TGTGCCAGCAGCCCCAGGGGACGGTTATACAATGAGCAGTTCTTC

d_call: .
v_call: TRBV10-3
clone_size: .
j_call: TRBJ1-1
cdr3_aa: CAIRGSSPEAFF
cdr3_nt: TGTGCCATCAGGGGGTCCTCCCCCGAAGCTTTCTTT

d_call: TRBD2
v_call: TRBV2
clone_size: .
j_call: TRBJ2-1
cdr3_aa: CASSVTSGRALTSYNEQFF
cdr3_nt: TGTGCCAGCAGTGTGACTAGCGGGAGGGCCCTCACTTCCTACAATGAGCAGTTCTTC

d_call: .
v_call: TRBV7-2
clone_size: .
j_call: TRBJ2-4
cdr3_aa: CASSSGLAKNIQYF
cdr3_nt: TGTGCCAGCAGCTCGGGATTAGCCAAAAACATTCAGTACTTC

d_call: TRBD1
v_call: TRBV30
clone_size: .
j_call: TRBJ1-4
cdr3_aa: CAWSSGQGLKGTEKLFF
cdr3_nt: TGTGCCTGGAGTTCCGGACAGGGGCTGAAGGGTACGGAAAAACTGTTTTTT

d_call: TRBD1
v_call: TRBV29-1
clone_size: .
j_call: TRBJ2-1
cdr3_aa: CSALSWTGGIEQFF
cdr3_nt: TGCAGCGCTTTGAGTTGGACAGGGGGAATAGAGCAGTTCTTC

d_call: .
v_call: TRBV7-2
clone_size: .
j_call: TRBJ2-2
cdr3_aa: CASSDSLFNTAGELFF
cdr3_nt: TGTGCCAGCAGCGACAGCTTATTTAATACTGCCGGGGAGCTGTTTTTT

d_call: .
v_call: TRBV30
clone_size: many
j_call: TRBJ1-5
cdr3_aa: CAWSATVGLAPQHF
cdr3_nt: TGTGCCTGGAGTGCGACAGTGGGTTTGGCGCCCCAGCATTTT

d_call: .
v_call: TRBV29-1
clone_size: once
j_call: TRBJ2-7
cdr3_aa: CSVQTYEQYF
cdr3_nt: TGCAGCGTTCAAACATACGAGCAGTACTTC

d_call: .
v_call: TRBV6-5
clone_size: .
j_call: TRBJ1-6
cdr3_aa: CASTKQGGNSPLHF
cdr3_nt: TGTGCCAGCACCAAACAGGGTGGGAATTCACCCCTCCACTTT